This paragraph covers one T cell receptor (beta chain) sequence. This specimen belongs to a study of blood T cell repertoires in COVID-19. The assay was immunoSEQ multiplex PCR, and TCRdb's table has in-frame clones only and misses some. The data contain over 200,000 clones, around 88% of them singletons. CDR3 length: 14 amino acids. Trimming took off 1 base at V and 1 base at J, with 6 bases between the two ends. CDR1 is LNHDA, CDR2 SQIVND, per germline (reference sequence). The gene calls are TRBV19 and TRBJ2-3; D gene uncertain. The sample consisted of peripheral blood. This TCR was recovered from a man aged 35-49 years with active or convalescent COVID-19. The CDR3 DNA is TGTGCCAGTAGTATAGGGCTTCGCACAGATACGCAGTATTTT. Translating gives CASSIGLRTDTQYF.